This T cell receptor beta chain is drawn from a study of spatial heterogeneity in lung cancer. On the study more broadly: Detected sequences consistently included more beta-chain ones than alpha-chain ones. Study-level points and caveats: Tumor mutation counts were tracked by expanded intratumoral alpha and beta TCR counts.

TCRdb recomputed calls from the 5' RACE reads with MiXCR, one row per CDR3 protein. The data hold some 23,000 distinct CDR3 sequences, with approximately 9% observed a single time. This clonotype has at least ten counts. The antigen is unknown. Sample time point: sample taken at primary tumor resection. The donors were 55 to 80 patients with non-small cell lung cancer that was early-stage and untreated. Tumor, nontumor lung or frozen PBMC supplied whole RNA that was sequenced unsorted. The source material was lung tumor tissue, sampled at surgery. The TCR comes from a male donor with early-stage non-small cell lung cancer.

The CDR3 is CASSLGTGTGDGGYTF. The CDR3 bases are TGCGCCAGCAGCTTGGGTACCGGGACAGGGGACGGTGGCTACACCTTC. This chain joins TRBV5-1 and TRBJ1-2, with 10 bases that match TRBD1. V was clipped by 0 bases and J by 7 bases; unmatched bases: 9. The CDR3 sequence is 16 residues long. Germline lookup yields CDR1 SGHRS and CDR2 YFSETQ.